This T cell receptor beta chain originates from a study of PD-1 blockade in mismatch repair-deficient tumors. Every patient had mismatch repair deficiency by PCR or immunohistochemistry. TCRs were sequenced from a few patients responding to pembrolizumab. Method: immunoSEQ multiplex PCR; TCRdb's copy keeps in-frame clones and lacks some. The sample includes roughly 45,000 clones, approximately 80% seen only once; the top ten take more than 3%. Germline V gene data show CDR1 as LNHDA and CDR2 as SQIVND (reference sequence). Trimming pared 3 bases from V and 3 bases from J, leaving 15 bases between. The CDR3 covers 17 residues. Comment on this clone: What it recognizes is unknown.

Points from the study as a whole: Tumor-resident clones, often undetectable pretreatment in blood, expanded then contracted after pembrolizumab.

The receptor was derived from an adult with mismatch repair-deficient cancer. The chain couples TRBV19 to TRBJ2-6; no definite D call. The material was PBMCs, obtained before pembrolizumab treatment. In DNA form, the CDR3 reads TGTGCCAGTAGTATGGCCATAAGCCTCAGTGGGGCCAACGTCCTGACTTTC. This sequence encodes CASSMAISLSGANVLTF.